Below, 6 T cell receptor beta chains from the same sample are listed, as sequenced in a study of blood T cell repertoires in COVID-19. Assay: immunoSEQ multiplex PCR; the TCRdb copy retains only in-frame clones and omits some. This table holds about 430,000 clones, about 88% found once. Sequencing was carried out using PBMCs or T cells enriched from blood (not recorded which). The receptors were sampled from a woman younger than 30 who had been exposed to COVID-19.

The chain links TRBV5-1 to TRBJ2-3; 12 bases fit TRBD1. V shed 0 bases and J 3 bases; nucleotides not matched to a gene: 8. From germline, CDR1 is SGHRS and CDR2 YFSETQ. The CDR3 is 18 amino acids. CDR3 in amino acids: CASSLATGTGGETDTQYF. CDR3 DNA sequence: TGCGCCAGCAGCTTGGCCACCGGGACAGGGGGCGAGACAGATACGCAGTATTTT.

The V gene is TRBV7-2, the J gene TRBJ1-4; no firm D call. Trimming took 1 base from V and 4 from J, leaving 10 bases between them. This CDR3 is 15 amino acids long. Germline CDR1 and CDR2: SGHTA and FQGNSA. CDR3 sequence (DNA): TGTGCCAGCAGCTTAGTAGGAGTGAATAATGAAAAACTGTTTTTT. As protein: CASSLVGVNNEKLFF.

This clone was found a few times. This chain links TRBV5-1 with TRBJ1-2; the match to TRBD1 covers 8 bases. Germline lookup yields CDR1 SGHRS and CDR2 YFSETQ. J was trimmed by 4 bases and V by 4 bases; bases with no gene match: 9. The CDR3 runs 15 residues. In nucleotides, the CDR3 is TGCGCCAGCAGCCCTGGACAGGGTTGGGGCTATGGCTACACCTTC. Translation gives CASSPGQGWGYGYTF.

The gene calls are TRBV28 and TRBJ2-7; 9 nucleotides agree with TRBD1. CDR3 length equals 16 residues. Trimming at V came to 2 bases and at J to 3 bases, leaving 8 bases not matched to a gene. Germline CDR1 MDHEN, CDR2 SYDVKM. The CDR3 spells CASSLVGDREGYEQYF. The DNA of the CDR3 is TGTGCCAGCAGTTTAGTAGGGGACAGGGAGGGCTACGAGCAGTACTTC.

The genes are TRBV27 and TRBJ1-1, with 7 bases that match TRBD1. The ends lost 4 bases at V and 4 bases at J; junction bases unmatched: 6. The CDR3 totals 14 residues. Germline V gene sequence: CDR1 MNHEY, CDR2 SMNVEV (reference sequence). The CDR3 DNA reads TGTGCCAGCAGTTCGGACAGGACAGGCACTGAAGCTTTCTTT. It specifies CASSSDRTGTEAFF.

The genes are TRBV10-2 and TRBJ1-1; 8 bases are shared with TRBD1. CDR3 length: 15 residues. Germline V gene data show CDR1 as WSHSY and CDR2 as SAAADI. V was pared by 3 bases and J by 4 bases, with 7 bases of the junction left unmatched. In nucleotides, the CDR3 is TGCGCCAGCAGTGAAAATACAGGGGGGAGCACTGAAGCTTTCTTT. Protein product: CASSENTGGSTEAFF.